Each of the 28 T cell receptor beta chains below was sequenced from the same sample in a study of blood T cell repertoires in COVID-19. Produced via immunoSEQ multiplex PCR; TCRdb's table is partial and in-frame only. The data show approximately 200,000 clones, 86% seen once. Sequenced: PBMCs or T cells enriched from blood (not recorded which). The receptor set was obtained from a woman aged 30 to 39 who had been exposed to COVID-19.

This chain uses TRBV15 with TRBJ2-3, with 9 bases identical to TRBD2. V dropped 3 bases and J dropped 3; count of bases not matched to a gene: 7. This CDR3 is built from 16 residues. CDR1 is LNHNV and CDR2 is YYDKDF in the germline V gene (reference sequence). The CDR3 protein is CATSSVRGGGTDTQYF. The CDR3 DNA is TGTGCCACCAGCAGTGTGCGGGGGGGCGGAACAGATACGCAGTATTTT.

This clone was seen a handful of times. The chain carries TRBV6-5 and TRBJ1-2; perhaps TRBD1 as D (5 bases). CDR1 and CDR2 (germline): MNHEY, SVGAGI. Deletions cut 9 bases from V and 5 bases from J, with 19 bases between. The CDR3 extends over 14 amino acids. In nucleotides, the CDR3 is TGTGCCAGGCCCGCGGGACTGAACCTTTATGGCTACACCTTC. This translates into CARPAGLNLYGYTF.

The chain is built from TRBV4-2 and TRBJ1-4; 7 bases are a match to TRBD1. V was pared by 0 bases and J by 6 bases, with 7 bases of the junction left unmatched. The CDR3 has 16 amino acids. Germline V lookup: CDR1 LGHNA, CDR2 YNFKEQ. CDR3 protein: CASSQDYRGEDEKLFF. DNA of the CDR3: TGTGCCAGCAGCCAAGATTACAGGGGAGAAGATGAAAAACTGTTTTTT.

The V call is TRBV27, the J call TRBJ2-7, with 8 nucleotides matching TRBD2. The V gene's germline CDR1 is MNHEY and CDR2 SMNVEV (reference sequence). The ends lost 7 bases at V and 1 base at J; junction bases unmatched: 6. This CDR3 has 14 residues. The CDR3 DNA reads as TGTGCCAGCAAACGGGAGGGGAGATCCTACGAGCAGTACTTC. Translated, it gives CASKREGRSYEQYF.

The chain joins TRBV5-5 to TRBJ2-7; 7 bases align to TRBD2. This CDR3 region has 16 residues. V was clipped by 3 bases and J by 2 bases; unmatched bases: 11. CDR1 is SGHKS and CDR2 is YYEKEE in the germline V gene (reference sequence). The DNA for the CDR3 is TGTGCCAGCAGCTCGCTTGGGGGGGACTATACCTACGAGCAGTACTTC. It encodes CASSSLGGDYTYEQYF. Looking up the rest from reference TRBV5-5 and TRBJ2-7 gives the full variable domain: DAGVTQSPTHLIKTRGQQVTLRCSPISGHKSVSWYQQVLGQGPQFIFQYYEKEERGRGNFPDRFSARQFPNYSSELNVNALLLGDSALYLCASSSLGGDYTYEQYFGPGTRLTVT.

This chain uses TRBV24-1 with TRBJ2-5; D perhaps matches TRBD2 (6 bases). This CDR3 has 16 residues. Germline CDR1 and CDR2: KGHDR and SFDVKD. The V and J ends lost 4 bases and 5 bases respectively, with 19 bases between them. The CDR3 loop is CATSDLGGSAQETQYF. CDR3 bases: TGTGCCACCAGTGACCTCGGGGGATCCGCCCAGGAGACCCAGTACTTC.

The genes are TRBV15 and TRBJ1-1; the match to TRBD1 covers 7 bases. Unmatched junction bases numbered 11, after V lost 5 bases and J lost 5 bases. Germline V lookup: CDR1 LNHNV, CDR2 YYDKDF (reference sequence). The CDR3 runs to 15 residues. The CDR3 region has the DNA TGTGCCACCAGCGCCCGGAAGACAGGGCAGACTGAAGCTTTCTTT. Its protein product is CATSARKTGQTEAFF.

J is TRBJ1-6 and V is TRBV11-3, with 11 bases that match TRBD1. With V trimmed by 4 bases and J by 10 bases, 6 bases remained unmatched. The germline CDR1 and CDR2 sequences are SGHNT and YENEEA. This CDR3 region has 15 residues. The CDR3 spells CASSYGDRGNSPLHF. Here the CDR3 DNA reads TGTGCCAGCAGCTATGGGGACAGGGGGAACTCACCCCTCCACTTT.

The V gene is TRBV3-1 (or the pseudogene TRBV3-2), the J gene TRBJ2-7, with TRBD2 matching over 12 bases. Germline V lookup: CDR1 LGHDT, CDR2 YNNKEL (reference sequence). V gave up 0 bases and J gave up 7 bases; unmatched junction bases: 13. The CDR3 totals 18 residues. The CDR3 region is CASSQDQLAGGRSMEQYF. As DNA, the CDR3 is TGTGCCAGCAGCCAAGATCAGCTAGCGGGGGGGAGGTCAATGGAGCAGTACTTC.

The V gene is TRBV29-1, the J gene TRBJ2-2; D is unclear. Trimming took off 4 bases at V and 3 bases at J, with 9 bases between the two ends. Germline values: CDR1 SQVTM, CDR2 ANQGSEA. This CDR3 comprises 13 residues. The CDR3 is CSVVPQYTGELFF. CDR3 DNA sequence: TGCAGCGTTGTTCCTCAGTACACCGGGGAGCTGTTTTTT.

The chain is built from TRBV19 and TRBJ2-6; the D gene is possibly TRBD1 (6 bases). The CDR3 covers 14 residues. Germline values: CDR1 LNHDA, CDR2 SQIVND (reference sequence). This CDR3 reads CASANRAGANVLTF. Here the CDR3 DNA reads TGTGCTTCGGCGAACAGGGCTGGGGCCAACGTCCTGACTTTC.

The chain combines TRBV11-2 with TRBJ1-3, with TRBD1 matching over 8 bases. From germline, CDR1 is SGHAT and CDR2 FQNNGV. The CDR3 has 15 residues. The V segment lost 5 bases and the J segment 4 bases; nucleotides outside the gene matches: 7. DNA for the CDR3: TGTGCCAGCAGCCCGAGGCGGACAGGGGGAAACACCATATATTTT. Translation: CASSPRRTGGNTIYF.

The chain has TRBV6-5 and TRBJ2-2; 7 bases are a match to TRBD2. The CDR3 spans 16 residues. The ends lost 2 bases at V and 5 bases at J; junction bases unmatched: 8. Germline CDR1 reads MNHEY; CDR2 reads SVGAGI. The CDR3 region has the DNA TGTGCCAGCAGTTACCCCCCAGGGCGGGGGACCGGGGAGCTGTTTTTT. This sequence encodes CASSYPPGRGTGELFF.

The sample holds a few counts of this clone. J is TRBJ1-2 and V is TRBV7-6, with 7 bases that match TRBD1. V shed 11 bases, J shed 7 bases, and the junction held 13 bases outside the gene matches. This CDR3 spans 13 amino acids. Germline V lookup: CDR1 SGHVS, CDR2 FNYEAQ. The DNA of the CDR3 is TGTGCCGGCCAAGGGACAGATCCTTGTGGCTACACCTTC. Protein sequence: CAGQGTDPCGYTF.

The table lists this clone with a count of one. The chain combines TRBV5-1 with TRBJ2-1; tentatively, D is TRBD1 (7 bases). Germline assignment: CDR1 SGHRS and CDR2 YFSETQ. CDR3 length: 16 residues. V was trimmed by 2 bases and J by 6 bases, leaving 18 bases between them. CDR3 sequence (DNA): TGCGCCAGCAGCTTCGGAACGACAGGGAGGACCAATGAGCAGTTCTTC. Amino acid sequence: CASSFGTTGRTNEQFF.

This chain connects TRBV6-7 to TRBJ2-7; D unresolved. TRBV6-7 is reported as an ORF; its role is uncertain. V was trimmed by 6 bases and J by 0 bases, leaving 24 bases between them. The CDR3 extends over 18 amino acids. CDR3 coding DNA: TGTGCCAGCAGAACCCCTACCGGCGGAATATCGTTCTCCTACGAGCAGTACTTC. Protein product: CASRTPTGGISFSYEQYF.

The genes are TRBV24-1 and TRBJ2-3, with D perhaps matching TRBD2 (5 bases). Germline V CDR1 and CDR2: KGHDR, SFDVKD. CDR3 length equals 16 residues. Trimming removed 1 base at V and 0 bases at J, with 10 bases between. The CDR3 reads CATSDLGSESTDTQYF. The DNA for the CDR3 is TGTGCCACCAGTGATTTAGGTAGCGAGAGCACAGATACGCAGTATTTT.

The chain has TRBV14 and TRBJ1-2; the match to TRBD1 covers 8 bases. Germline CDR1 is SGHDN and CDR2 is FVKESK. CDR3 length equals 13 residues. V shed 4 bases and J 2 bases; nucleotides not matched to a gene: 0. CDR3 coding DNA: TGTGCCAGCAGCCGACAGGGGAACTATGGCTACACCTTC. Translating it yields CASSRQGNYGYTF.

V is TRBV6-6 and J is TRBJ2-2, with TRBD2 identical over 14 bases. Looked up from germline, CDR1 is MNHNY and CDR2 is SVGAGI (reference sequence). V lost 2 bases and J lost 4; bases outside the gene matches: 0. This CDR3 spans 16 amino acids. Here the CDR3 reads CASSYGLAGGTGELFF. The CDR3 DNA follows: TGTGCCAGCAGTTACGGACTAGCGGGGGGCACCGGGGAGCTGTTTTTT.

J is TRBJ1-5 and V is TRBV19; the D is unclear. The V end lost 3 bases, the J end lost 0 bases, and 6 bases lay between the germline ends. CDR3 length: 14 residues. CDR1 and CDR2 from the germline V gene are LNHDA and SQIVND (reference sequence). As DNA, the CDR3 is TGTGCCAGTAGTATCGCTAATAGCAATCAGCCCCAGCATTTT. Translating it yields CASSIANSNQPQHF.

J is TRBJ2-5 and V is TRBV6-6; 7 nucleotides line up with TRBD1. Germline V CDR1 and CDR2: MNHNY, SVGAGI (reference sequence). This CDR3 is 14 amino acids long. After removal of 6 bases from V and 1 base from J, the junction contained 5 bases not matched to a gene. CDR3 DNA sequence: TGTGCCAGCAGAGACGGGGACAGCCAAGAGACCCAGTACTTC. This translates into CASRDGDSQETQYF.

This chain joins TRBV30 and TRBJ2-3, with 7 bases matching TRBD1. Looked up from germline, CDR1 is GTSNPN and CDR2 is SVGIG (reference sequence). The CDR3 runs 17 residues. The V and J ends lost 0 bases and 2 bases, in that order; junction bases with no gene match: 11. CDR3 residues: CAWSVGRDSLFTDTQYF. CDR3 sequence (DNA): TGTGCCTGGAGTGTAGGTCGGGACAGTTTATTCACAGATACGCAGTATTTT. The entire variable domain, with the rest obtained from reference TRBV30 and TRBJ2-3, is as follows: SQTIHQWPATLVQPVGSPLSLECTVEGTSNPNLYWYRQAAGRGLQLLFYSVGIGQISSEVPQNLSASRPQDRQFILSSKKLLLSDSGFYLCAWSVGRDSLFTDTQYFGPGTRLTVL.

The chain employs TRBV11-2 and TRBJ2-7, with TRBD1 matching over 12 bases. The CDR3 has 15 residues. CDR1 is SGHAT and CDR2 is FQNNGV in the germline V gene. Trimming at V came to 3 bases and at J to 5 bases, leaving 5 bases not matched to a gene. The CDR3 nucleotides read TGTGCCAGCAGCTTCTCCGGGACAGGGGGCGACGAGCAGTACTTC. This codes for CASSFSGTGGDEQYF.

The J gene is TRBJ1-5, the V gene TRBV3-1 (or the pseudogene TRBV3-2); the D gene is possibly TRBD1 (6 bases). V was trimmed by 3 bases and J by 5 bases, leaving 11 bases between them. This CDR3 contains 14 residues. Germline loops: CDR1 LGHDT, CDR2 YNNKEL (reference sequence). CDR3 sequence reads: CASSHANRDQPQHF. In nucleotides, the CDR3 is TGTGCCAGCAGCCATGCTAACAGGGATCAGCCCCAGCATTTT.

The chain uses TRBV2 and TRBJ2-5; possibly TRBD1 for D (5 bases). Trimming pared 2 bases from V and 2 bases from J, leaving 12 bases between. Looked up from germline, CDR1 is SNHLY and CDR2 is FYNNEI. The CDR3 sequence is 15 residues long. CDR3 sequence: CASSERSGRQETQYF. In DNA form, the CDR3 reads TGTGCCAGCAGTGAAAGGTCAGGGCGACAAGAGACCCAGTACTTC.

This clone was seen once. The chain's CDR3 is CASSEQGAGNEQFF. DNA for the CDR3: TGTGCCAGCAGTGAACAGGGGGCGGGCAATGAGCAGTTCTTC. V and J are TRBV6-4 and TRBJ2-1, with 9 positions matching TRBD1. Per the germline V gene, CDR1 is MRHNA and CDR2 is SNTAGT. J was trimmed by 6 bases and V by 3 bases; bases with no gene match: 3. There are 14 residues in the CDR3.

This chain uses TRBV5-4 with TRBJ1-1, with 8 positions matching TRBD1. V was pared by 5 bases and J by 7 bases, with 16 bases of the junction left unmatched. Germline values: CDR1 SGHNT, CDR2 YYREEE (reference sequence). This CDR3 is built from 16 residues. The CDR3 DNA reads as TGTGCCAGCAGTCAAGAGAACAGGGGGATGAGCGGTGAAGCTTTCTTT. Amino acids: CASSQENRGMSGEAFF.

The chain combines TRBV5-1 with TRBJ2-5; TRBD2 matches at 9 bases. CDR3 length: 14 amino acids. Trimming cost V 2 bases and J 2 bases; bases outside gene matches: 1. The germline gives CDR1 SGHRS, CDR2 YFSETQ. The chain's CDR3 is CASSFLAGQETQYF. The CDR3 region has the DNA TGCGCCAGCAGCTTCCTAGCGGGGCAAGAGACCCAGTACTTC.